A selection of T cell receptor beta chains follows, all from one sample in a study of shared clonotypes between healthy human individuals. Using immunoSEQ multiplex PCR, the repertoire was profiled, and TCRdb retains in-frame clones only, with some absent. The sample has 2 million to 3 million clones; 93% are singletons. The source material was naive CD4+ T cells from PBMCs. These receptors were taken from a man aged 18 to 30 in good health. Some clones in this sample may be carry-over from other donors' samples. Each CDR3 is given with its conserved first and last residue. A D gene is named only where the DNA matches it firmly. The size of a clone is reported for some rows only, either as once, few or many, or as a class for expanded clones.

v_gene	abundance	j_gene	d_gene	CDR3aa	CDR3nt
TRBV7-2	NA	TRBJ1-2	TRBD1	CASYPGQGNYGYTF	TGTGCCAGCTACCCTGGACAGGGGAACTATGGCTACACCTTC
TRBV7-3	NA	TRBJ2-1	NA	CASSLAMSSYNEQFF	TGTGCCAGCAGCTTAGCCATGAGCTCCTACAATGAGCAGTTCTTC
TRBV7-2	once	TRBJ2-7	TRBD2	CASSLRTSGRAAEQYF	TGTGCCAGCAGCTTAAGGACTAGCGGGAGGGCCGCCGAGCAGTACTTC
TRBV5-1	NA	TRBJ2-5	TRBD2	CASSYTGLGETQYF	TGCGCCAGCAGCTATACAGGACTAGGGGAGACCCAGTACTTC
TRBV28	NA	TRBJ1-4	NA	CASNPVWGSNEKLFF	TGTGCCAGCAATCCCGTGTGGGGATCAAATGAAAAACTGTTTTTT
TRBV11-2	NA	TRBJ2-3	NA	CASSFRRSGTDTQYF	TGTGCCAGCAGCTTCCGGCGCTCTGGGACAGATACGCAGTATTTT
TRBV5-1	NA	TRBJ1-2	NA	CASSLYPGRSNYGYTF	TGCGCCAGCAGCTTGTACCCCGGCCGCTCTAACTATGGCTACACCTTC
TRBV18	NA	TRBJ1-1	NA	CASSPPGWGEAFF	TGTGCCAGCTCACCACCGGGGTGGGGTGAAGCTTTCTTT
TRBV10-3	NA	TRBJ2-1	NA	CAISEMGEQFF	TGTGCCATCAGTGAGATGGGTGAGCAGTTCTTC
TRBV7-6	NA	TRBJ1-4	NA	CASSRVRDNNEKLFF	TGTGCCAGCAGCAGGGTCCGGGACAATAATGAAAAACTGTTTTTT
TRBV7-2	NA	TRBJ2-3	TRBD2	CASSLVSGRPTDTQYF	TGTGCCAGCAGCTTAGTCAGCGGGAGGCCCACAGATACGCAGTATTTT
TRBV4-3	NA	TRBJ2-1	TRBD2	CASSQLSGATYNEQFF	TGCGCCAGCAGCCAACTTAGCGGGGCCACCTACAATGAGCAGTTCTTC
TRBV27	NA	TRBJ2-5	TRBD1	CASSSPGTGIWETQYF	TGTGCCAGCAGTTCACCCGGGACAGGGATATGGGAGACCCAGTACTTC
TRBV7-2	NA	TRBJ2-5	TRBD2	CASSLTSGEGETQYF	TGTGCCAGCAGCTTGACTAGCGGGGAGGGGGAGACCCAGTACTTC
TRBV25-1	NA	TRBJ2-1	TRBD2	CASSPLGVAGRDEQFF	TGTGCCAGCAGCCCCCTGGGGGTAGCGGGACGCGATGAGCAGTTCTTC
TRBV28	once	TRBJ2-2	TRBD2	CASSLLAGVSTGELFF	TGTGCCAGCAGTTTACTAGCGGGAGTTAGCACCGGGGAGCTGTTTTTT
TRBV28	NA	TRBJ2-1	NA	CASSPEYNEQFF	TGTGCCAGCAGCCCAGAATACAATGAGCAGTTCTTC
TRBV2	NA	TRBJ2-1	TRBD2	CASSASGTPGNEQFF	TGTGCCAGCAGTGCTAGCGGGACGCCTGGTAATGAGCAGTTCTTC
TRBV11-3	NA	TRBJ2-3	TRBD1	CASSARQGGTDTQYF	TGTGCCAGCAGCGCCCGACAGGGAGGCACAGATACGCAGTATTTT
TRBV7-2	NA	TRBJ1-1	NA	CASSLERRLTEAFF	TGTGCCAGCAGCTTAGAAAGGCGCCTGACTGAAGCTTTCTTT